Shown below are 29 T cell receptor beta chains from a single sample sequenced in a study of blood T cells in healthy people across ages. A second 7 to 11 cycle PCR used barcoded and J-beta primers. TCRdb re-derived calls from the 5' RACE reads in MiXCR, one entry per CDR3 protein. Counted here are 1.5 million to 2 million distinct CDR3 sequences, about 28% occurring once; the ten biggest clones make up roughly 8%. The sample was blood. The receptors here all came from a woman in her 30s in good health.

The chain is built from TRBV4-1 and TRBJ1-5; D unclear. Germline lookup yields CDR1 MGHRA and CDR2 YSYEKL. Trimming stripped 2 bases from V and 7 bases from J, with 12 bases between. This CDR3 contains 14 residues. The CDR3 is CASSQLMGGQPQHF. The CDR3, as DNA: TGCGCCAGCAGCCAATTGATGGGTGGCCAGCCCCAGCATTTT.

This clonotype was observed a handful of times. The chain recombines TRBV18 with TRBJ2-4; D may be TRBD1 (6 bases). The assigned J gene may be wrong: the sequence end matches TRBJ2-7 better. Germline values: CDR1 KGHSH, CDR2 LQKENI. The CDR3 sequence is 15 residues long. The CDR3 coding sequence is TGTGCCAGCTCTCCGGGACAAAGGGCATCCTACGAGCAGTACTTC. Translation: CASSPGQRASYEQYF.

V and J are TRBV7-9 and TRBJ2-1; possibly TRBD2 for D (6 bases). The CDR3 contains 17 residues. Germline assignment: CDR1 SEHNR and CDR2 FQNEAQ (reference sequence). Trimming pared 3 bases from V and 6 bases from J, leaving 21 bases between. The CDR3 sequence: CASSLEGGTGHLNEQFF. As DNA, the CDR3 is TGTGCCAGCAGCTTGGAAGGCGGGACTGGACACCTCAATGAGCAGTTCTTC.

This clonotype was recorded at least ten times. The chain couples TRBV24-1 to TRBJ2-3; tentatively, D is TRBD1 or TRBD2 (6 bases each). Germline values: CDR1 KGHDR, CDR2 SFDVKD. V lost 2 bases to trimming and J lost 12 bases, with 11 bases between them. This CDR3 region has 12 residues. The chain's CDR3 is CATSDSRGEQYF. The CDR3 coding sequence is TGTGCCACCAGTGATTCTAGGGGGGAACAGTATTTT.

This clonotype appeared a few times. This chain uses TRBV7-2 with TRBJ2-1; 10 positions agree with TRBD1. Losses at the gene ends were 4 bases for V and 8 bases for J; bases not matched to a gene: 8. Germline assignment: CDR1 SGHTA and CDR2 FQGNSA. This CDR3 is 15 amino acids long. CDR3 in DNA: TGTGCCAGCAGCTCCCGGGACAGGGGTCCGGATGAGCAGTTCTTC. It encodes CASSSRDRGPDEQFF.

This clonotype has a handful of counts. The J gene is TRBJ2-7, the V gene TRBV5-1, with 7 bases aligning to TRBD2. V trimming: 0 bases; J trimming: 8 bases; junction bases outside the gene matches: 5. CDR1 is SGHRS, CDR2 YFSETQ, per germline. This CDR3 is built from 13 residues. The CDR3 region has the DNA TGCGCCAGCAGCTTGGGGCTAGCGGAGAAGCAGTACTTC. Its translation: CASSLGLAEKQYF. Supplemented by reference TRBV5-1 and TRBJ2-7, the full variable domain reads KAGVTQTPRYLIKTRGQQVTLSCSPISGHRSVSWYQQTPGQGLQFLFEYFSETQRNKGNFPGRFSGRQFSNSRSEMNVSTLELGDSALYLCASSLGLAEKQYFGPGTRLTVT.

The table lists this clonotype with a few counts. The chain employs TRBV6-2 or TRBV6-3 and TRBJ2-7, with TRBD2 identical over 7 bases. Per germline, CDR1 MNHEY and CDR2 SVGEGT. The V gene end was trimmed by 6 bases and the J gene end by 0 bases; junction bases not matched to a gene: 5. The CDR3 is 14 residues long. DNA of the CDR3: TGTGCCAGCAGGAGGGACTACCGCTCCTACGAGCAGTACTTC. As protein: CASRRDYRSYEQYF.

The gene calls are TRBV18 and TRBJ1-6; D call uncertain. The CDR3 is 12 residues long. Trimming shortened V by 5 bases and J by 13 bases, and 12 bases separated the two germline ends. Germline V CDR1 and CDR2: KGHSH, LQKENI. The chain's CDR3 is CASSEDVEPLHF. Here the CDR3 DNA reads TGTGCCAGCTCAGAGGATGTCGAGCCCCTCCACTTT.

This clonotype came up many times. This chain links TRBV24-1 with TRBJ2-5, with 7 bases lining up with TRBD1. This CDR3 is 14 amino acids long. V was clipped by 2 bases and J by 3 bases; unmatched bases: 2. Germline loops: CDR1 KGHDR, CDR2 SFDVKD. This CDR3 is CATSDSGQEETQYF. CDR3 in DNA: TGTGCCACCAGTGATTCCGGACAGGAAGAGACCCAGTACTTC.

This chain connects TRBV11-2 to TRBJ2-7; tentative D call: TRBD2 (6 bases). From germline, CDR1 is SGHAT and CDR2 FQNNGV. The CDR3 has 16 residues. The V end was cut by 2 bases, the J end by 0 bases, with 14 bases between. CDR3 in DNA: TGTGCCAGCAGCTTAAGAGGGGACTCTCTCTCCTACGAGCAGTACTTC. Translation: CASSLRGDSLSYEQYF.

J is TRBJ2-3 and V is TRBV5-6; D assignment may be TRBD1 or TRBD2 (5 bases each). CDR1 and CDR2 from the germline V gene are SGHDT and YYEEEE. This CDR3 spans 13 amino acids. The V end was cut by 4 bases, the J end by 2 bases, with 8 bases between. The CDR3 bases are TGTGCCAGCAGCGGGACCAACACAGATACGCAGTATTTT. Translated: CASSGTNTDTQYF. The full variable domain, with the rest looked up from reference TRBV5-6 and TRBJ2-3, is DAGVTQSPTHLIKTRGQQVTLRCSPKSGHDTVSWYQQALGQGPQFIFQYYEEEERQRGNFPDRFSGHQFPNYSSELNVNALLLGDSALYLCASSGTNTDTQYFGPGTRLTVL.

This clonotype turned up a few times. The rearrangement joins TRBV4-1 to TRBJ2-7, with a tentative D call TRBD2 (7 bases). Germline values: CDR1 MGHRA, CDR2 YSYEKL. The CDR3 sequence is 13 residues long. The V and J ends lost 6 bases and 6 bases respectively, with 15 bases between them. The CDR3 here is CASRPVGGLEQYF. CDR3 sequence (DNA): TGCGCCAGCAGGCCTGTCGGGGGGCTCGAGCAGTACTTC.

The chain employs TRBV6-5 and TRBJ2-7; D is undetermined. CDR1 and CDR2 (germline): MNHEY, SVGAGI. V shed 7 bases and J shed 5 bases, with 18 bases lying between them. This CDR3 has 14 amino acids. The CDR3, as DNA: TGTGCCAGCAATAGGCCTCCTCCCTTCCACGAGCAGTACTTC. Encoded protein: CASNRPPPFHEQYF.

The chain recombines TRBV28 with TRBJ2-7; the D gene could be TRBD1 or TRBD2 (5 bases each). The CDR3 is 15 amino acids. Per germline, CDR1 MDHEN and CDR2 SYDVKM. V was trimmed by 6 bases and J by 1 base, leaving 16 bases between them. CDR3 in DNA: TGTGCCAGCAGCTCTCTCGGGACGCCTTCCTACGAGCAGTACTTC. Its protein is CASSSLGTPSYEQYF.

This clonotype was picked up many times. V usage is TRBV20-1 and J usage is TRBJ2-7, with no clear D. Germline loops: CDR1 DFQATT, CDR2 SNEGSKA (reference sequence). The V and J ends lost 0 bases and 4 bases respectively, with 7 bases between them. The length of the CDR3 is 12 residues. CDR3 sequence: CSAREQTYEQYF. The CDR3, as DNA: TGCAGTGCTAGAGAGCAAACTTACGAGCAGTACTTC.

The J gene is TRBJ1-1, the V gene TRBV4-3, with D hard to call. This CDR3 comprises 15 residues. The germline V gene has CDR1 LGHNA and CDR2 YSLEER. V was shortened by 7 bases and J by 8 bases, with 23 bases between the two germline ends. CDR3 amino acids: CASNPEVGRFEEAFF. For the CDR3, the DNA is TGCGCCAGCAACCCAGAAGTCGGGAGATTTGAGGAAGCTTTCTTT.

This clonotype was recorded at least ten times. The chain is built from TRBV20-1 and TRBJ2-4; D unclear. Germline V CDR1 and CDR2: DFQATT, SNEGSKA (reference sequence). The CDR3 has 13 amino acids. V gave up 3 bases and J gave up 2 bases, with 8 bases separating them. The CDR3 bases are TGCAGTGCTAGTGGCAGGTCCAAAAACATTCAGTACTTC. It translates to CSASGRSKNIQYF.

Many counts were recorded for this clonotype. CDR3 sequence reads: CASSLWRDGYTF. CDR3 DNA: TGTGCCAGCAGTTTATGGAGGGATGGCTACACCTTC. This chain uses TRBV28 with TRBJ1-2; D gene uncertain. Trimming removed 0 bases at V and 6 bases at J, with 5 bases between. The CDR3 is 12 residues long. CDR1 is MDHEN, CDR2 SYDVKM, per germline.

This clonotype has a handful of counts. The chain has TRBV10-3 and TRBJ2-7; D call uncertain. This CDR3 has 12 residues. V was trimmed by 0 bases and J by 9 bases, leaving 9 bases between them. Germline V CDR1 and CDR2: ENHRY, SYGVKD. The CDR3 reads CAISESAWWQYF. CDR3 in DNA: TGTGCCATCAGTGAGTCGGCGTGGTGGCAGTACTTC.

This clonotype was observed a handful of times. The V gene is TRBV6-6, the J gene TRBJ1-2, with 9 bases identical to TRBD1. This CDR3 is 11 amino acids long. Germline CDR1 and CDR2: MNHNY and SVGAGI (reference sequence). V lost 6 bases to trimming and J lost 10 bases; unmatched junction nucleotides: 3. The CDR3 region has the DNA TGTGCCAGCAGCGGACAGGGGTCCTACACCTTC. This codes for CASSGQGSYTF.

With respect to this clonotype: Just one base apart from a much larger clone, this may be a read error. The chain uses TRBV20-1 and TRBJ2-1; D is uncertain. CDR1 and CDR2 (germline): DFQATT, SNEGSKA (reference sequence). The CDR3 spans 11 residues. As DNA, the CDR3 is TGCAGGGCTACTATAGTCGGTGAGCAGTTCTTC. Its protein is CRATIVGEQFF.

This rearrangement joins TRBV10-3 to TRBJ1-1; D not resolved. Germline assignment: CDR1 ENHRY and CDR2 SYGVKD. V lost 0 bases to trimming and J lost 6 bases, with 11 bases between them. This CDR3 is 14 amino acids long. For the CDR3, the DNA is TGTGCCATCAGTGAGTCTCTCAGGAGTTCTGAAGCTTTCTTT. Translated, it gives CAISESLRSSEAFF.

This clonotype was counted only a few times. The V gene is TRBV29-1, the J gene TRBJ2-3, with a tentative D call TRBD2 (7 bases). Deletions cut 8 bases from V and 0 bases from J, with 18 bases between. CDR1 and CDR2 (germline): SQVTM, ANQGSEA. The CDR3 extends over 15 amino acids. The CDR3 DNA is TGCAGCTCCCACGGGGGGCTCCTAAGCACAGATACGCAGTATTTT. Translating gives CSSHGGLLSTDTQYF.

CDR3: CASSPQGGGRNEQYF. In nucleotides, the CDR3 is TGTGCCAGCAGTCCCCAGGGGGGGGGCCGTAATGAGCAGTACTTC. This chain uses TRBV6-5 with TRBJ2-4; either TRBD1 or TRBD2 may fit D (7 bases each). Trimming removed 5 bases at V and 13 bases at J, with 24 bases between. Germline CDR1 and CDR2: MNHEY and SVGAGI. The CDR3 is 15 residues long.

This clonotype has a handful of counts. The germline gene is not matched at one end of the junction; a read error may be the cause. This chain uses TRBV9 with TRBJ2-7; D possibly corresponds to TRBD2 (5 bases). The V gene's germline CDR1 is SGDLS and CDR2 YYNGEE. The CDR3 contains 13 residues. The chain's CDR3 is CAGSRSGFYEQYF. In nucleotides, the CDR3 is TGTGCCGGCAGCAGGAGCGGATTCTACGAGCAGTACTTC.

The CDR3 region has the DNA TGCAGTGCCCGAATGGACTTCATGAACACTGAAGCTTTCTTT. It is translated as CSARMDFMNTEAFF. J is TRBJ1-1 and V is TRBV20-1; D unresolved. This CDR3 has 14 amino acids. Trimming pared 6 bases from V and 0 bases from J, leaving 14 bases between. Germline-derived CDR1 and CDR2 are DFQATT and SNEGSKA (reference sequence).

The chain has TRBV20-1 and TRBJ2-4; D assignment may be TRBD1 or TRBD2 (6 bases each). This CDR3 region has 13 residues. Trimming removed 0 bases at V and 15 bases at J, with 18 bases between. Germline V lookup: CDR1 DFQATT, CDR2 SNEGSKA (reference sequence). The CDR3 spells CSAREIRRDTLYF. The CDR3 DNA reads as TGCAGTGCTAGAGAGATCCGGAGGGACACCCTGTACTTC.

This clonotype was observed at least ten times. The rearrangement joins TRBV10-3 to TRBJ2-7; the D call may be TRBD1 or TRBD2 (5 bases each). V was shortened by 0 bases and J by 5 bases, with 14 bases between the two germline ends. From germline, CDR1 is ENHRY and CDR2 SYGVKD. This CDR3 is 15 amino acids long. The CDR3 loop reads CAISESGQGDNEQYF. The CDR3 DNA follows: TGTGCCATCAGTGAGTCAGGGCAGGGAGACAACGAGCAGTACTTC.

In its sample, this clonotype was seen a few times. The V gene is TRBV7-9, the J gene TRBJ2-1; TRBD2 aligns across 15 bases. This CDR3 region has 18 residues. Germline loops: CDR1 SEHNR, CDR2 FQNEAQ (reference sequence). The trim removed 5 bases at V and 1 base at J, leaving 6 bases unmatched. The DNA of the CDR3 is TGTGCCAGCAGCCCCGGGACTAGCGGGAGGAGGTCCTACAATGAGCAGTTCTTC. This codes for CASSPGTSGRRSYNEQFF.